The 31 T cell receptor beta chains below come from one sample, sequenced in a study of T cell clonality in common variable immunodeficiency. Libraries were prepared by immunoSEQ multiplex PCR; TCRdb keeps only in-frame clonotypes and omits some of them. Singletons are absent from the sample, which has approximately 52,000 clones. The sequencing sample was made of peripheral blood mononuclear cells. The receptors stem from a person aged 18 to 69 in good health.

This clone was seen repeatedly, ten times or more. The CDR3 goes on 3 residues after the read ends, and that part is filled in from the germline J gene. The rearrangement links TRBV20-1 to TRBJ2-7; D might be TRBD1 (5 bases). Trimming shortened V by 3 bases and J by 6 bases, and 12 bases separated the two germline ends. The CDR3 consists of 12 residues. Germline V gene data show CDR1 as DFQATT and CDR2 as SNEGSKA (reference sequence). The part of the CDR3 DNA that was read is TGCAGTGCTAGCCCCCAGGGATCCGAG. It specifies CSASPQGSE. The full CDR3 reads CSASPQGSEQYF.

This clone was detected many times. The DNA ends 3 residues before the CDR3 does, and the rest of the CDR3 is filled in from the germline J gene. The rearrangement uses TRBV10-3 and TRBJ2-3, with 14 bases matching TRBD2. The CDR3 totals 15 residues. The V segment lost 6 bases and the J segment 5 bases; nucleotides outside the gene matches: 4. Per the germline V gene, CDR1 is ENHRY and CDR2 is SYGVKD. The sequenced CDR3 bases are TGTGCCATCAGCTTGGGACTAGCGGGAGTAGATACG. Translation gives CAISLGLAGVDT. The whole CDR3 region reads CAISLGLAGVDTQYF.

Many counts were recorded for this clone. From the germline J gene comes the end of the CDR3, since the read stops 3 residues before it. The V and J genes are TRBV7-2 and TRBJ2-1; TRBD2 agrees at 7 bases. Germline trimming cut 5 bases from V and 9 bases from J; bases unmatched to any gene: 10. CDR1 and CDR2 from the germline V gene are SGHTA and FQGNSA. CDR3 length: 14 residues. CDR3 sequence: CASSPPAGVVEQFF. The DNA read from the CDR3 is TGTGCCAGCAGCCCACCCGCGGGAGTGGTTGAG.

In its sample, this clone was seen many times. The CDR3 end lies 3 residues beyond the end of the read and is filled in from the germline J gene. Other DNA sequences from this sample encode an identical CDR3 as well. This chain links TRBV7-8 with TRBJ1-2; 10 bases are a match to TRBD1. This CDR3 comprises 15 residues. The J segment lost 2 bases and the V segment lost 0 bases, leaving 0 bases of the junction unmatched. Germline V gene sequence: CDR1 SGHVS, CDR2 FQNEAQ. CDR3 sequence: CASSLAGQGNYGYTF. Incomplete CDR3 DNA: TGTGCCAGCAGCTTAGCGGGACAGGGGAACTATGGC. Variable domain in full (rest from reference TRBV7-8 and TRBJ1-2): GAGVSQSPRYKVAKRGQDVALRCDPISGHVSLFWYQQALGQGPEFLTYFQNEAQLDKSGLPSDRFFAERPEGSVSTLKIQRTQQEDSAVYLCASSLAGQGNYGYTFGSGTRLTVV.

This clone was observed many times. The read stops 3 residues short of the end of the CDR3; the missing end is completed from the germline J gene. The chain has TRBV6-1 and TRBJ2-1; D unresolved. The CDR3 loop spans 15 amino acids. V was shortened by 0 bases and J by 1 base, with 7 bases between the two germline ends. Looked up from germline, CDR1 is MNHNS and CDR2 is SASEGT. The part of the CDR3 DNA that was read is TGTGCCAGCAGTGAAGCGCCAGGTTCCTACAATGAG. The encoded protein is CASSEAPGSYNE. The whole CDR3 protein is CASSEAPGSYNEQFF.

The sample holds many counts of this clone. The CDR3 end is not reached by the read, which stops 3 residues before it; the germline J gene fills it in. The V and J genes are TRBV10-3 and TRBJ1-4; TRBD1 aligns across 7 bases. Germline loops: CDR1 ENHRY, CDR2 SYGVKD. J lost 7 bases, V lost 6 bases, and 8 bases had no gene match. The CDR3 is 14 residues long. The CDR3 is CAIRGDAGGEKLFF. CDR3 DNA, as far as it was read: TGTGCCATCAGGGGGGACGCAGGGGGTGAAAAA.

This clone was observed at least ten times. The CDR3 is cut off 3 residues early in the read; its end comes from the germline J gene. J is TRBJ2-5 and V is TRBV5-4, with a tentative D call TRBD2 (6 bases). With 5 bases removed from V and 4 bases from J, the gap between germline ends came to 21 bases. Per the germline V gene, CDR1 is SGHNT and CDR2 is YYREEE (reference sequence). The CDR3 is 16 amino acids. The covered CDR3 bases are TGTGCCAGCAGTTACCCCCGGGACTCCGGGGGAGAGACC. It translates to CASSYPRDSGGET. The complete CDR3 reads CASSYPRDSGGETQYF.

At least ten counts were recorded for this clone. The CDR3 end falls 3 residues outside the read, so it is completed with the germline J gene. The V and J genes are TRBV29-1 and TRBJ2-7, with D tentatively TRBD1 (6 bases). V was cut by 6 bases and J by 1 base, with 16 bases left in between. The CDR3 has 14 residues. From germline, CDR1 is SQVTM and CDR2 ANQGSEA. Partial CDR3 DNA: TGCAGCGTGGAAACAGGGCCGGGTTCCTACGAG. As protein: CSVETGPGSYE. The CDR3, in full, reads CSVETGPGSYEQYF.

This clone was counted many times. The DNA ends 3 residues before the CDR3 does, and the rest of the CDR3 is filled in from the germline J gene. V usage is TRBV5-1 and J usage is TRBJ2-1; 9 bases fit TRBD1. V trimming: 4 bases; J trimming: 8 bases; junction bases outside the gene matches: 13. The length of the CDR3 is 16 residues. CDR1 is SGHRS and CDR2 is YFSETQ in the germline V gene. The CDR3 bases that were read are TGCGCCAGCAGCCTACAGGGGGCCCAATTTGTGGATGAG. Its protein product is CASSLQGAQFVDE. The whole CDR3 region reads CASSLQGAQFVDEQFF.

This clone was found many times. The CDR3 extends 3 residues past the end of the read, so its final part is completed from the germline J gene. The gene calls are TRBV29-1 and TRBJ1-2; 8 bases are a match to TRBD1. Trimming removed 3 bases from V and 3 bases from J; junction bases left unmatched: 3. Germline V gives CDR1 SQVTM, CDR2 ANQGSEA. The CDR3 length is 13 residues. CDR3 protein: CSVDDRGDYGYTF. The part of the CDR3 DNA that was read is TGCAGCGTTGACGACAGGGGTGACTATGGC.

This clone occurred a few times. The read ends 3 residues early relative to the CDR3; the germline J gene fills the gap. V and J are TRBV30 and TRBJ2-3; D possibly corresponds to TRBD2 (7 bases). This CDR3 spans 13 amino acids. CDR1 is GTSNPN, CDR2 SVGIG, per germline (reference sequence). The CDR3 DNA, read in part, is TGTGCCTGGAGTGTCGGGGGGCTCACGACG. Protein product: CAWSVGGLTT. The complete CDR3 sequence is CAWSVGGLTTQYF. The whole variable domain, filled in from reference TRBV30 and TRBJ2-3, reads SQTIHQWPATLVQPVGSPLSLECTVEGTSNPNLYWYRQAAGRGLQLLFYSVGIGQISSEVPQNLSASRPQDRQFILSSKKLLLSDSGFYLCAWSVGGLTTQYFGPGTRLTVL.

This clone was seen a handful of times. The sequence runs out 3 residues before the end of the CDR3; the remainder is reconstructed from the germline J gene. The chain has TRBV10-2 and TRBJ2-3; tentative D call: TRBD2 (5 bases). Germline CDR1 is WSHSY and CDR2 is SAAADI. The CDR3 is made up of 12 amino acids. Trimming removed 8 bases from V and 8 bases from J, with 14 bases in between. The chain's CDR3 is CASSADSGTQYF. The part of the CDR3 DNA that was read is TGCGCCAGCTCAGCGGACTCCGGTACG.

This clone was counted ten times or more. The CDR3 extends 3 residues past the end of the read, so its final part is completed from the germline J gene. The chain carries TRBV2 and TRBJ1-1, with TRBD1 as a possible D gene (6 bases). The germline V gene encodes CDR1 SNHLY and CDR2 FYNNEI. The CDR3 runs 14 residues. V was pared by 5 bases and J by 1 base, with 11 bases between. CDR3 loop: CASSPKGGNTEAFF. The part of the CDR3 DNA that was read is TGTGCCAGCAGTCCAAAAGGGGGGAACACTGAA.

This clone has at least ten counts. Read coverage stops 3 residues before the CDR3 terminus; the germline J gene supplies the remainder. The chain is built from TRBV20-1 and TRBJ1-4, with D possibly being TRBD1 (5 bases). Germline CDR1 and CDR2: DFQATT and SNEGSKA (reference sequence). This CDR3 region has 14 residues. Trimming stripped 0 bases from V and 7 bases from J, with 12 bases between. The CDR3 sequence: CSARDSYGGEKLFF. CDR3 DNA (partial): TGCAGTGCTAGAGATTCCTACGGGGGTGAAAAA.

This clone was observed many times. Read sequence stops 3 residues before the CDR3 end, and the germline J gene provides the missing end. The chain uses TRBV5-1 and TRBJ2-2; D might be TRBD1 (5 bases). The germline V gene has CDR1 SGHRS and CDR2 YFSETQ. CDR3 length: 16 amino acids. Trimming removed 4 bases at V and 2 bases at J, with 15 bases between. The covered CDR3 bases are TGCGCCAGCAGCCTTCAGGGAAGGAGAAACACCGGGGAG. It translates to CASSLQGRRNTGE. The entire CDR3 sequence reads CASSLQGRRNTGELFF.

Ten or more counts support this clone. The CDR3 goes on 3 residues after the read ends, and that part is filled in from the germline J gene. The chain links TRBV24-1 to TRBJ2-1; D possibly corresponds to TRBD1 (6 bases). The CDR3 has 15 amino acids. V gave up 3 bases and J gave up 0 bases, with 8 bases separating them. Germline CDR1 and CDR2: KGHDR and SFDVKD. The CDR3 sequence: CATSDGQISYNEQFF. The sequenced part of the CDR3 DNA is TGTGCCACCAGTGATGGACAGATCTCCTACAATGAG.

This clone was picked up many times. The CDR3 is cut off 3 residues early in the read; its end comes from the germline J gene. This chain connects TRBV7-3 to TRBJ2-3, with D possibly matching TRBD2 (6 bases). This CDR3 comprises 15 residues. Germline CDR1 SGHTA, CDR2 FQGTGA. This CDR3 reads CASSFLGLARETQYF. The covered CDR3 bases are TGTGCCAGCAGCTTCTTGGGTCTAGCGAGGGAGACG. Looking up the rest from reference TRBV7-3 and TRBJ2-3 gives the full variable domain: GAGVSQTPSNKVTEKGKYVELRCDPISGHTALYWYRQSLGQGPEFLIYFQGTGAADDSGLPNDRFFAVRPEGSVSTLKIQRTERGDSAVYLCASSFLGLARETQYFGPGTRLTVL.

This clone was observed at least ten times. The sequenced fragment ends 3 residues before the CDR3 boundary, so the rest is inferred from the germline J gene. The V and J genes are TRBV30 and TRBJ1-5, with 9 bases lining up with TRBD1. Looked up from germline, CDR1 is GTSNPN and CDR2 is SVGIG (reference sequence). V lost 3 bases, J lost 5 bases, and 2 bases stayed unmatched. CDR3 size: 13 residues. The DNA read from the CDR3 is TGTGCCTGGAGCGACAGGGGGGATCAGCCC. This encodes CAWSDRGDQP. In full, the CDR3 is CAWSDRGDQPQHF.

Comment on this clone: The CDR3 extends 3 residues past the end of the read, so its final part is completed from the germline J gene. The chain links TRBV10-2 to TRBJ2-5, with TRBD1 identical over 10 bases. Germline V gives CDR1 WSHSY, CDR2 SAAADI. The CDR3 has 14 residues. The J segment lost 5 bases and the V segment lost 0 bases, leaving 0 bases of the junction unmatched. The CDR3 reads CASSESTGGETQYF. Partial CDR3 DNA: TGCGCCAGCAGTGAGTCGACAGGGGGCGAGACC.

This clone was counted many times. With the read ending 3 residues before the CDR3 end, the germline J gene is used to fill in that end. J is TRBJ2-5 and V is TRBV20-1; 7 bases are a match to TRBD2. Germline V gene sequence: CDR1 DFQATT, CDR2 SNEGSKA (reference sequence). This CDR3 comprises 13 residues. Trimming cost V 6 bases and J 1 base; bases outside gene matches: 5. CDR3 protein: CSAQLASQETQYF. Partial CDR3 DNA: TGCAGTGCGCAACTAGCGAGCCAAGAGACC.

This clone was recorded at least ten times. The read falls 3 residues short of the CDR3 end, and the missing part is taken from the germline J gene. The chain uses TRBV20-1 and TRBJ2-5; 7 bases map to TRBD2. CDR3 size: 14 residues. Germline lookup yields CDR1 DFQATT and CDR2 SNEGSKA (reference sequence). J gave up 1 base and V 2 bases, and 4 bases lay outside the gene matches. CDR3 sequence reads: CSARLERGQETQYF. The DNA read from the CDR3 is TGCAGTGCTAGACTAGAGCGGGGCCAAGAGACC.

Ten or more counts support this clone. The CDR3 goes on 3 residues after the read ends, and that part is filled in from the germline J gene. The chain combines TRBV5-1 with TRBJ2-3; no definite D call. Germline V gene sequence: CDR1 SGHRS, CDR2 YFSETQ. The CDR3 extends over 13 amino acids. V lost 4 bases, J lost 4 bases, and 10 bases lay in between. The covered CDR3 bases are TGCGCCAGCAGCGTAAGGGTCTCAGATACG. This codes for CASSVRVSDT. The CDR3, in full, reads CASSVRVSDTQYF.

This clone has a count of ten or more. The read ends 3 residues shy of where the CDR3 ends; the end is completed using the germline J gene. V usage is TRBV20-1 and J usage is TRBJ2-3, with D possibly being TRBD2 (6 bases). CDR3 size: 14 residues. CDR1 and CDR2 (germline): DFQATT, SNEGSKA (reference sequence). V was cut by 3 bases and J by 0 bases, with 10 bases left in between. The covered CDR3 bases are TGCAGTGCTAGTCCGGGACTTAGCACAGATACG. It translates to CSASPGLSTDT. The entire CDR3 protein reads CSASPGLSTDTQYF.

In its sample, this clone was seen many times. The CDR3 sequence: CSATKRDFWETQYF. Partial CDR3 DNA: TGCAGTGCTACAAAGCGGGACTTCTGGGAGACC. The chain has TRBV20-1 and TRBJ2-5; 7 positions agree with TRBD2. The read finishes 3 residues shy of the CDR3 end, and the germline J gene is used to complete it. J lost 5 bases, V lost 4 bases, and 10 bases had no gene match. Germline-derived CDR1 and CDR2 are DFQATT and SNEGSKA (reference sequence). This CDR3 comprises 14 residues.

At least ten counts were recorded for this clone. The CDR3 end falls 3 residues outside the read, so it is completed with the germline J gene. This chain uses TRBV14 with TRBJ2-1; D is unclear. Per the germline V gene, CDR1 is SGHDN and CDR2 is FVKESK. The CDR3 spans 11 residues. V shed 3 bases and J shed 7 bases, with 4 bases lying between them. CDR3 sequence reads: CASSHRNEQFF. The covered CDR3 bases are TGTGCCAGCAGCCACCGGAATGAG. The full variable domain, with the rest looked up from reference TRBV14 and TRBJ2-1, is EAGVTQFPSHSVIEKGQTVTLRCDPISGHDNLYWYRRVMGKEIKFLLHFVKESKQDESGMPNNRFLAERTGGTYSTLKVQPAELEDSGVYFCASSHRNEQFFGPGTRLTVL.

This clone was seen repeatedly, ten times or more. The read falls 3 residues short of the CDR3 end, and the missing part is taken from the germline J gene. This chain joins TRBV20-1 and TRBJ1-1; D is unclear. The germline CDR1 and CDR2 sequences are DFQATT and SNEGSKA (reference sequence). The CDR3 is made up of 13 amino acids. The germline V and J ends were trimmed by 2 bases and 3 bases, with 10 bases remaining between them. CDR3 DNA, as far as it was read: TGCAGTGCTAGACAGTTTGTCGACACTGAA. Protein: CSARQFVDTE. The whole CDR3 protein is CSARQFVDTEAFF.

About this clone itself: From the germline J gene comes the end of the CDR3, since the read stops 3 residues before it. The genes are TRBV18 and TRBJ1-1, with a possible D match to TRBD1 (5 bases). Between the trimmed V and J ends, which lost 4 bases and 4 bases, there was a span of 31 bases. The CDR3 is 20 amino acids. Germline CDR1 KGHSH, CDR2 LQKENI. CDR3 DNA, as far as it was read: TGTGCCAGCTCACGGACCCTTACGACAGCGGGAACGGGAGGGGCCACTGAA. It encodes CASSRTLTTAGTGGATE. The whole CDR3 is CASSRTLTTAGTGGATEAFF.

This clone was detected ten times or more. The read falls 3 residues short of the CDR3 end, and the missing part is taken from the germline J gene. The chain recombines TRBV19 with TRBJ2-3; D might be TRBD1 (6 bases). The V end lost 4 bases, the J end lost 2 bases, and 13 bases lay between the germline ends. This CDR3 contains 15 residues. Per the germline V gene, CDR1 is LNHDA and CDR2 is SQIVND (reference sequence). The CDR3 is CASSTGRGLTDTQYF. The sequenced part of the CDR3 DNA is TGTGCCAGTAGTACGGGCAGGGGTCTCACAGATACG.

This clone was counted between two and nine times. The read finishes 3 residues shy of the CDR3 end, and the germline J gene is used to complete it. The chain uses TRBV2 and TRBJ2-5; D possibly corresponds to TRBD1 (5 bases). V was trimmed by 3 bases and J by 2 bases, leaving 13 bases between them. The CDR3 is made up of 15 amino acids. Germline V gene data show CDR1 as SNHLY and CDR2 as FYNNEI. Here the CDR3 reads CASSDVGRRQETQYF. The CDR3 DNA, read in part, is TGTGCCAGCAGTGATGTGGGGCGACGGCAAGAGACC.

This clone was recorded many times. The read ends 3 residues before the CDR3 terminus; that terminus is restored from the germline J gene. The V and J genes are TRBV4-1 and TRBJ2-5, with D unresolved. Trimming pared 3 bases from V and 5 bases from J, leaving 10 bases between. The length of the CDR3 is 13 residues. Germline lookup yields CDR1 MGHRA and CDR2 YSYEKL. This CDR3 reads CASSQKELETQYF. The CDR3 DNA, read in part, is TGCGCCAGCAGCCAGAAAGAGCTCGAGACC.

This clone has a count of ten or more. The read ends 3 residues before the CDR3 terminus; that terminus is restored from the germline J gene. This rearrangement joins TRBV2 to TRBJ2-5, with D perhaps TRBD1 (6 bases). Trimming took 6 bases from V and 5 from J, leaving 16 bases between them. This CDR3 has 14 amino acids. Germline CDR1 and CDR2: SNHLY and FYNNEI. This CDR3 reads CASRLTGLGETQYF. The DNA read from the CDR3 is TGTGCCAGCAGACTTACAGGGCTTGGGGAGACC.